The T cell receptor (beta chain) under discussion was sequenced for a study of technical replicates of blood from a few donors. Germline V gene sequence: CDR1 SNHLY, CDR2 FYNNEI. V lost 2 bases to trimming and J lost 4 bases, with 8 bases between them. This CDR3 contains 13 residues. Data came from immunoSEQ multiplex PCR; TCRdb stores just in-frame clones and leaves some out. The repertoire holds tens of thousands of clones, with 95% to 96% as singletons. The chain joins TRBV2 to TRBJ2-5; possibly TRBD2 for D (5 bases). Sequenced material: T cells isolated from PBMCs. The source of this sequence is a human donor in good health. The chain's CDR3 is CASSEIGRETQYF. The DNA of the CDR3 is TGTGCCAGCAGTGAAATAGGGAGAGAGACCCAGTACTTC.